A selection of T cell receptor beta chains follows, all from one sample in a study of blood T cell repertoires in COVID-19. Assay used: immunoSEQ multiplex PCR; TCRdb lists only in-frame clones, some missing. The sample holds some 190,000 clones, less than 90% seen once. The sequencing sample was made of peripheral blood. These receptors were collected from a man aged 25-45 years with acute or convalescent COVID-19. The CDR3 runs from the conserved cysteine through the conserved F or W. Each record gives: CDR3 DNA, CDR3 protein, D gene, clone size, J gene, V gene. A D gene is named only where the DNA matches it firmly. Size values are once, few and many counts, or a class for expanded clones, and some rows have none.

cdr3_nt: TGTGCCAGCAGCTTGGGCGGGGACGAGCAGTACTTC
cdr3_aa: CASSLGGDEQYF
d_call: .
clone_size: .
j_call: TRBJ2-7
v_call: TRBV5-6

cdr3_nt: TGCGCCAGCAGCAACCGACTAGCGGGAGGCGCCAATGAGCAGTTCTTC
cdr3_aa: CASSNRLAGGANEQFF
d_call: TRBD2
clone_size: once
j_call: TRBJ2-1
v_call: TRBV5-1

cdr3_nt: TGCAGCGTTGAGGACAGTTTTAGCTACACCTTC
cdr3_aa: CSVEDSFSYTF
d_call: .
clone_size: .
j_call: TRBJ1-2
v_call: TRBV29-1

cdr3_nt: TGTGCCAGCAGACTACAGGGGGCGGGGGCAGATACGCAGTATTTT
cdr3_aa: CASRLQGAGADTQYF
d_call: TRBD1
clone_size: .
j_call: TRBJ2-3
v_call: TRBV2

cdr3_nt: TGTGCCAGCAGCTTCGCACTTAGCGGGAGGGCCTATGAGCAGTTCTTC
cdr3_aa: CASSFALSGRAYEQFF
d_call: TRBD2
clone_size: .
j_call: TRBJ2-1
v_call: TRBV5-4

cdr3_nt: TGCGCCAGCAGCCAAGCCATGACAGGGGGATCTTATAACTATGGCTACACCTTC
cdr3_aa: CASSQAMTGGSYNYGYTF
d_call: TRBD1
clone_size: .
j_call: TRBJ1-2
v_call: TRBV4-1

cdr3_nt: TGTGCCAGCAGGCCCAACAGGGATACTGAAGCTTTCTTT
cdr3_aa: CASRPNRDTEAFF
d_call: .
clone_size: .
j_call: TRBJ1-1
v_call: TRBV27

cdr3_nt: TGTGCCAGCAGCGTAGACGGGGGGTACAATGAGCAGTTCTTC
cdr3_aa: CASSVDGGYNEQFF
d_call: TRBD2
clone_size: once
j_call: TRBJ2-1
v_call: TRBV9

cdr3_nt: TGTGCCATCAGTGAGCCCGCACTGGACATTCAGTACTTC
cdr3_aa: CAISEPALDIQYF
d_call: .
clone_size: .
j_call: TRBJ2-4
v_call: TRBV10-3

cdr3_nt: TGTGCCAGCAGCTTAGTGGGGGGGACCCAGTACTTC
cdr3_aa: CASSLVGGTQYF
d_call: .
clone_size: .
j_call: TRBJ2-5
v_call: TRBV7-8

cdr3_nt: TGTGCCTGGAGTGAGGGAGGCATGAACACTGAAGCTTTCTTT
cdr3_aa: CAWSEGGMNTEAFF
d_call: .
clone_size: .
j_call: TRBJ1-1
v_call: TRBV30

cdr3_nt: TGTGCTAGTGGCGTCTTTCTCACCGGGGAGCTGTTTTTT
cdr3_aa: CASGVFLTGELFF
d_call: .
clone_size: .
j_call: TRBJ2-2
v_call: TRBV12-5

cdr3_nt: TGTGCCAGCAGCAGGGAGGGTGCAAGTCAGCCCCAGCATTTT
cdr3_aa: CASSREGASQPQHF
d_call: .
clone_size: .
j_call: TRBJ1-5
v_call: TRBV2

cdr3_nt: TGTGCCAGCGGAGGGCCCTTCTCTGGGGCCAACGTCCTGACTTTC
cdr3_aa: CASGGPFSGANVLTF
d_call: .
clone_size: .
j_call: TRBJ2-6
v_call: TRBV6-5

cdr3_nt: TGTGCCAGCAGCTCGAGACATAACGCCGGCGAGCAGTACTTC
cdr3_aa: CASSSRHNAGEQYF
d_call: .
clone_size: .
j_call: TRBJ2-7
v_call: TRBV7-2

cdr3_nt: TGTGCCAGCAGTGAACGGGTGAACACTGAAGCTTTCTTT
cdr3_aa: CASSERVNTEAFF
d_call: .
clone_size: .
j_call: TRBJ1-1
v_call: TRBV6-4

cdr3_nt: TGTGCCAGCATGGCTAGGTTCGCGAACACCGGGGAGCTGTTTTTT
cdr3_aa: CASMARFANTGELFF
d_call: .
clone_size: few
j_call: TRBJ2-2
v_call: TRBV2

cdr3_nt: TGTGCCAGCAGGGGATCCTACAGGGAAGTGGACGAGCAGTACTTC
cdr3_aa: CASRGSYREVDEQYF
d_call: .
clone_size: .
j_call: TRBJ2-7
v_call: TRBV6-5

cdr3_nt: TGTGCCACCTCCGGGACTAGCGGGGGGGTTGGCACAGATACGCAGTATTTT
cdr3_aa: CATSGTSGGVGTDTQYF
d_call: TRBD2
clone_size: .
j_call: TRBJ2-3
v_call: TRBV7-6

cdr3_nt: TGTGCCAGCTCACCAGGCCTAGCGGGAGATACGCAGTATTTT
cdr3_aa: CASSPGLAGDTQYF
d_call: TRBD2
clone_size: .
j_call: TRBJ2-3
v_call: TRBV18

cdr3_nt: TGTGCCAGCAGCTTATTCGGGACTAGCGGTTACGAGCAGTACTTC
cdr3_aa: CASSLFGTSGYEQYF
d_call: TRBD2
clone_size: .
j_call: TRBJ2-7
v_call: TRBV7-6

cdr3_nt: TGTGCCAGCAGCCGCAGGGAAAACACTGAAGCTTTCTTT
cdr3_aa: CASSRRENTEAFF
d_call: .
clone_size: .
j_call: TRBJ1-1
v_call: TRBV9

cdr3_nt: TGTGCCAGCAGCTTGTCTTTGCGTGACAATGAGCAGTTCTTC
cdr3_aa: CASSLSLRDNEQFF
d_call: .
clone_size: .
j_call: TRBJ2-1
v_call: TRBV5-5

cdr3_nt: TGCGCCAGCAGCCCGGACAGCTACAATGAGCAGTTCTTC
cdr3_aa: CASSPDSYNEQFF
d_call: .
clone_size: .
j_call: TRBJ2-1
v_call: TRBV5-1

cdr3_nt: TGTGCCAGCAGTTCGACTGACGGGACTAGTAGGCACATTCAGTACTTC
cdr3_aa: CASSSTDGTSRHIQYF
d_call: TRBD2
clone_size: .
j_call: TRBJ2-4
v_call: TRBV6-6

cdr3_nt: TGTGCCAGCATCGACTCGCGCCTCTCATTCAATGAGCAGTTCTTC
cdr3_aa: CASIDSRLSFNEQFF
d_call: .
clone_size: .
j_call: TRBJ2-1
v_call: TRBV28

cdr3_nt: TGTGCCAGCAGTGAAGCGTTAATAGCGCGAAGCTACGAGCAGTACTTC
cdr3_aa: CASSEALIARSYEQYF
d_call: .
clone_size: .
j_call: TRBJ2-7
v_call: TRBV6-1

cdr3_nt: TGTGCCTGGAGTCAAGCCGGGATTCAAGAAAAACTGTTTTTT
cdr3_aa: CAWSQAGIQEKLFF
d_call: .
clone_size: .
j_call: TRBJ1-4
v_call: TRBV30

cdr3_nt: TGCAGTGCTAGTGCCCTCCGACTAGGCTCCGAGCAGTACTTC
cdr3_aa: CSASALRLGSEQYF
d_call: .
clone_size: .
j_call: TRBJ2-7
v_call: TRBV20-1

cdr3_nt: TGTGCCAGCAGCTTGGAGACCACCGGGGGCTACACCTTC
cdr3_aa: CASSLETTGGYTF
d_call: .
clone_size: once
j_call: TRBJ1-2
v_call: TRBV5-5